Included here is one T cell receptor beta chain sequence, with context. What this receptor recognizes is not known. No much larger clonotype is one base removed from it; base qualities were not supplied. In total, approximately 610 healthy bone marrow donors made up the cohort. Cohort members were all nominally healthy when sampled, although unrecorded immune exposures were likely present. The donor was CMV seronegative and was included in the group of 352 seronegative cohort members. A peripheral blood sample was collected from each donor, and TCR beta sequencing was performed on peripheral blood mononuclear cells. The Qiagen DNeasy Blood Extraction Kit was used to extract genomic DNA from the blood cell samples. The receptor library was made with the immunoSEQ multiplex PCR assay. The multiplex PCR relied on a mix of 60 forward primers for TCR Vbeta segments and 13 reverse primers for TCR Jbeta segments. Amplification of the CDR3 region of rearranged TCR beta genes was performed with a multiplex PCR assay on genomic DNA. The Illumina HiSeq System was used to sequence the amplified TCR beta libraries as 87-base-pair reads. Processing in the source paper ran as follows. Across the 640 or so repertoires, a later analysis counted tens of millions of unique TCR beta chains, around 11 million of which were shared by at least two donors. A nearest-neighbor algorithm error-corrected the raw reads and collapsed the reads into unique sequences, merging closely related sequences to remove PCR and sequencing errors. Alignment of CDR3 sequences to IMGT reference sequences was used to assign V, D and J gene segments. For a sequence to be retained, a match of at least six nucleotides to both a V gene segment and a J gene segment was required. A rearrangement was called productive if the CDR3 had no stop codons and remained in frame with V and J, and every other rearrangement was called non-productive. Following IMGT convention, CDR3 was defined as the stretch from the second conserved V-encoded cysteine to the conserved J-encoded phenylalanine. The earlier analysis of fewer than 750 of the donors excluded sequences that lacked an unambiguous match to a single V gene segment. In an earlier analysis of about 590 of the donors, a V segment was called functional when productive rearrangements were above 56.7%, and segregating when the standard deviation between donors exceeded 5%. A statistical classification framework was developed to diagnose cytomegalovirus status using the catalog of TCR beta chain sequences. A later analysis assigned V and J genes by comparing TCR nucleotide sequences with IMGT/GENE-DB human TR gene sequences. Using the TCRdist pipeline, a later analysis assigned CDR3 sequences along with most-parsimonious VDJ recombination scenarios. In a later analysis, each TCR beta chain was defined by its CDR3 amino acid sequence together with its V-gene family, and reads without a unique V-gene family were excluded. In a later analysis, nearly 600 highly shared, low-generation-probability nucleotide sequences were removed to address suspected cross-contamination and a sequencing artifact. In a later analysis, a clonal expansion index for each public chain was calculated from normalized within-repertoire ranks of inferred template counts. Generation probabilities in a later analysis came from a VDJ recombination model fitted to out-of-frame rearrangements, and those results were checked against IGoR. In a later analysis, TCR-TCR, TCR-HLA and TCR-CMV co-occurrence was scored with hypergeometric tests, and a repertoire-size bias correction was applied to TCR pairs. False discovery rates were estimated in a later analysis by permuting HLA or CMV assignments 20 times. In a later analysis, co-occurring TCRs were grouped using DBSCAN, and TCRdist sequence similarity was added for clustering within HLA-allele-positive subsets. Repertoires with fewer than 30,000 or more than 120,000 public chains were left out of co-occurrence clustering, as were about 5 repertoires with anomalous nucleotide sharing. The immuneACCESS repertoire file appears here via TCRdb, limited to in-frame rearrangements. These files lack a portion of the clones; in checked studies, under half of the deficit traces to unresolved V genes, and the cause of the others is not known. V, J and clone size are taken as reported in that table, and D and trimming were inferred from the DNA itself. This sample lists some 94,000 clones; approximately 71% were detected once. Approximately 2.9% of the sample belongs to the ten largest clones.

This sample is drawn from a study of cytomegalovirus exposure and HLA in healthy donors (dated by TCRdb to 2015 to 2018). Broadly, across the study: An earlier analysis of roughly 570 of the donors reported under 300 Gb of sequence data and 95 million to 120 million unique TCR beta sequences obtained from around 170 million T cells. Along with the approximately 670-subject first cohort, a separate validation cohort of over a hundred different subjects was used. Donor age, sex, ethnicity and CMV serostatus were compiled alongside the repertoire data. Four to six DR-DQ haplotypes were handled as single units for association and clustering, since linkage in the cohort was strong. Typing coverage differed by locus: A, B, C, DRB1 and DQB1 were typed in roughly 620-640 donors, DQA1 in about 500, DPA1 in 600 to 610, and DPB1 in about 450. The study used immunosequencing to profile the T cell repertoires of approximately 630 subjects and linked those repertoires to cytomegalovirus serostatus. An early release that covered roughly 600 HLA-typed donors contained approximately 300 gigabases of sequencing data and around 85 million unique TCR sequences. A later analysis re-analyzed previously published TCR beta repertoires from 666 donors and added high-resolution HLA genotyping to study TCR occurrence patterns. The study combined high-throughput TCR immunosequencing, statistical association of individual TCRs with disease status, and machine learning to predict cytomegalovirus infection status. Of the 350 to 450 genotyped donors, roughly 80% were placed in the genetic ancestry cluster associated with self-reported Caucasian donors. To decide whether each TCR beta V gene segment behaved as functional or pseudogenic, an earlier analysis of 587 of the donors relied on high-throughput TCR beta sequencing. Across under 500 genotyped donors of the cohort, an average of approximately 200,000 unique TCR beta nucleotide sequences per donor were sequenced, and approximately 19% of those sequences were non-productive. Rather than drawing on any new phenotypic data, the later analysis identified candidate immune exposures from TCR beta sequences and the way those sequences occurred across donors. The study was designed to test whether signatures of past pathogen exposure could be identified by cataloging public T cell receptors. A later genetic analysis took genome-wide SNP genotypes for about three fifths of the 666 donors and used that subset as a discovery cohort. All discovery cohort repertoires had been generated on a single sequencing platform. Class I and class II HLA loci were covered by the typing at four-digit resolution.

According to the germline V gene (reference sequence), CDR1 reads GTSNPN and CDR2 reads SVGIG. Deletion took 3 bases off V and 2 bases off J, with a span of 10 bases between the germline ends. The cysteine opens and the phenylalanine closes a CDR3 of 13 amino acids. Kept here is only the CDR3 DNA, which spans 39 bases and is read in frame from base 1. General conclusions and limits of the study: Over 15 rarely observed V segments, including chromosome 9 orphons, were excluded from the earlier analysis of approximately 600 of the donors because counts were too low. Correlated functional status among segregating V segments might be attributable to linkage disequilibrium, but an unknown experimental factor could not be ruled out. Strong co-occurrence of HLA alleles, especially DR and DQ, made assigning TCR associations to individual alleles difficult. Cytomegalovirus status was reported to be diagnosed by the classifier with high specificity and sensitivity in both the original and validation cohorts. In an earlier analysis of 587 of the donors, most TCR beta V segments appeared in productive rearrangements about 87% or about 30% of the time, broadly matching IMGT annotations. In a later genetic analysis, fewer N-insertions in productive TCRs were reported among donors in an Asian-associated ancestry cluster than the approximately 710-donor mean. The authors suggested that the approach could potentially be extended to other disease states and immunological phenotypes. A few of the identified cytomegalovirus-associated TCR beta chains were confirmed in vitro to be specific for cytomegalovirus antigens. A later genetic analysis associated a missense DCLRE1C variant with V-gene and J-gene trimming of TCR beta chains, and an independent cohort replicated the association. In a later analysis, most CMV-associated TCR beta chains were found to appear HLA-restricted, with HLA associations seemingly driven largely by CMV exposure. In a later analysis, HLA-associated TCR beta chains showed more clonal expansion and lower generation probabilities than non-associated chains that were equally common. Roughly uniform sequencing depth across donors was assumed in presence/absence analyses, although this assumption may not hold. Immune exposure information for the cohort was limited to CMV serostatus. A further reported finding was that TCR beta sequences accurately predicted the HLA-A and HLA-B alleles for most subjects in the first cohort. A later analysis found that TCR association rates varied across HLA loci, with DRB1 alleles showing the most associated TCRs and HLA-C alleles the fewest. HLA typing was unavailable for some donors at each locus, so association tests used only the typed subset. Because the 87-base-pair reads could not distinguish some IMGT-functional V segments, including TRBV6-2 and TRBV6-3, those segments were excluded. A total of roughly 160 TCR beta chains were listed by the study as associated with cytomegalovirus. Most TCR sequences were seen in very few donors, while some public TCRs were found in many individuals. Several of the top co-occurrence clusters appeared to be linked to parvovirus B19, influenza, CMV and Epstein-Barr virus, according to a later analysis. The sequencing pipeline was judged likely to have produced a cluster of highly shared sequence variants as a technical artifact. This cohort had only TCR beta chains sequenced, and the lack of alpha or paired-chain data limited which features could be detected. In a later analysis, 15,000 to 20,000 TCR beta sequences were associated with specific HLA alleles at a false discovery rate of 0.05.

The sequenced sample was PBMCs. The receptor chain draws on TRBV30 and TRBJ1-1; no D gene is confidently identified. The receptor comes from a man over 45 in good health and CMV-seronegative. The DNA sequence is given as TGTGCCTGGAGCCCGTCGGGTAACACTGAAGCTTTCTTT. Its product reads: CAWSPSGNTEAFF.